Presented here are 27 T cell receptor beta chains from one specimen sequenced in a study of T cells in Graves' hyperthyroidism and ophthalmopathy. There were TCR beta CDR3 regions amplified from RNA transcripts. RT-PCR in the first round (using the HTBI primer set) targeted the TCR CDR3. TCRdb processed the multiplex PCR reads anew with MiXCR; each CDR3 protein has one entry. This sample has roughly 740,000 distinct CDR3 sequences; about a sixth occur once, and the top ten carry approximately 8%. The sequenced sample consisted of blood. The receptors shown here come from a man aged 18 to 30 with Graves' hyperthyroidism.

This clonotype has a count of ten or more. V is TRBV7-2 and J is TRBJ2-5; 8 positions agree with TRBD1. This CDR3 contains 15 residues. The V gene end was trimmed by 1 base and the J gene end by 5 bases; junction bases not matched to a gene: 6. The V gene's germline CDR1 is SGHTA and CDR2 FQGNSA. CDR3: CASSLDRGEVETQYF. Written as DNA, the CDR3 is TGTGCCAGCAGCTTAGACAGGGGGGAAGTGGAGACCCAGTACTTC.

This clonotype showed up many times. The V and J genes are TRBV2 and TRBJ2-2; D is possibly TRBD2 (6 bases). CDR1 and CDR2 (germline): SNHLY, FYNNEI. The length of the CDR3 is 14 residues. The germline V and J ends were trimmed by 6 bases and 6 bases, with 14 bases remaining between them. The CDR3 DNA reads as TGTGCCAGCAGGGGACTGGCGGGCGCCGGGGAGCTGTTTTTT. Translating gives CASRGLAGAGELFF.

Written as DNA, the CDR3 is TGTGCCAGCAGTTTATTTGGCCTAGCGAACACCGGGGAGCTGTTTTTT. This encodes CASSLFGLANTGELFF. This chain connects TRBV27 to TRBJ2-2; D remains unclear. Deletions cut 1 base from V and 0 bases from J, with 9 bases between. This CDR3 region has 16 residues. The germline V gene has CDR1 MNHEY and CDR2 SMNVEV (reference sequence).

This clonotype was seen repeatedly, ten times or more. V is TRBV28 and J is TRBJ1-5; 7 bases agree with TRBD1. Germline CDR1 and CDR2: MDHEN and SYDVKM. The CDR3 totals 14 residues. Unmatched junction bases numbered 5, after V lost 6 bases and J lost 3 bases. Here the CDR3 DNA reads TGTGCCAGCAGCATGACAGGGTTCAATCAGCCCCAGCATTTT. It encodes CASSMTGFNQPQHF.

The V call is TRBV5-1, the J call TRBJ2-3, with D hard to call. Germline CDR1 and CDR2: SGHRS and YFSETQ. The CDR3 extends over 14 amino acids. Trimming took off 1 base at V and 2 bases at J, with 8 bases between the two ends. The CDR3 reads CASSLSPFTDTQYF. The CDR3 DNA reads TGCGCCAGCAGCTTGTCTCCGTTCACAGATACGCAGTATTTT.

The CDR3 here is CASSLLIVRNDSNQPQHF. The DNA of the CDR3 is TGTGCCAGCAGCTTACTGATCGTCCGAAACGATAGCAATCAGCCCCAGCATTTT. V and J are TRBV7-3 and TRBJ1-5; D ambiguous. V was cut by 2 bases and J by 0 bases, with 17 bases left in between. Per germline, CDR1 SGHTA and CDR2 FQGTGA. The CDR3 contains 18 residues.

This clonotype was counted only a few times. Here the CDR3 DNA reads TGTGCCAGCAGCTTGGTAGGGAGCGGGAGTTTGACCGGGGAGCTGTTTTTT. Its translation: CASSLVGSGSLTGELFF. The chain is built from TRBV5-5 and TRBJ2-2; TRBD2 matches at 8 bases. CDR3 length: 17 amino acids. V lost 0 bases to trimming and J lost 5 bases; unmatched junction nucleotides: 9. Germline assignment: CDR1 SGHKS and CDR2 YYEKEE (reference sequence).

This clonotype was counted a single time. This chain uses TRBV24-1 with TRBJ2-1, with D perhaps matching TRBD1 or TRBD2 (6 bases each). CDR3 size: 16 residues. With 6 bases removed from V and 7 bases from J, the gap between germline ends came to 21 bases. Germline CDR1 reads KGHDR; CDR2 reads SFDVKD. The CDR3 DNA follows: TGTGCCACCAGTCCCACGGGGGCCAGAGATAGGAATGAGCAGTTCTTC. The encoded protein is CATSPTGARDRNEQFF.

V is TRBV27 and J is TRBJ2-7; 10 positions agree with TRBD2. This CDR3 is built from 17 residues. V lost 2 bases and J lost 2; bases outside the gene matches: 9. In germline, CDR1 is MNHEY, CDR2 SMNVEV (reference sequence). The CDR3 DNA reads as TGTGCCAGCAGTTTAAAAAGCGGGAGGGCATCTCCCTACGAGCAGTACTTC. It specifies CASSLKSGRASPYEQYF.

In this sample, this clonotype turned up a few times. The V gene is TRBV29-1, the J gene TRBJ2-7; 8 bases line up with TRBD1. V lost 0 bases and J lost 4; bases outside the gene matches: 8. CDR1 SQVTM and CDR2 ANQGSEA come from the germline V gene. The CDR3 is 15 residues long. CDR3 region: CSVEESGTGDYEQYF. CDR3 nucleotide sequence: TGCAGCGTTGAAGAGTCCGGGACAGGCGATTACGAGCAGTACTTC.

This clonotype occurred a few times. The chain couples TRBV2 to TRBJ1-2; 11 bases are a match to TRBD1. The CDR3 is made up of 14 amino acids. V trimming: 5 bases; J trimming: 3 bases; junction bases outside the gene matches: 2. Germline V lookup: CDR1 SNHLY, CDR2 FYNNEI. CDR3 sequence (DNA): TGTGCCAGCAGTAAGGACAGGGGGCACTATGGCTACACCTTC. This encodes CASSKDRGHYGYTF.

This clonotype was seen ten or more times. The chain uses TRBV18 and TRBJ2-3; D remains unclear. The length of the CDR3 is 14 residues. CDR1 KGHSH and CDR2 LQKENI come from the germline V gene. V was trimmed by 2 bases and J by 3 bases, leaving 9 bases between them. This chain's CDR3 is CASSPAEATDTQYF. The CDR3 DNA is TGTGCCAGCTCACCAGCGGAAGCTACAGATACGCAGTATTTT.

To note about this clonotype: A much larger clone is a single base away; this may be a read error. The chain carries TRBV28 and TRBJ1-4, with a tentative D call TRBD1 (5 bases). CDR3 length: 14 amino acids. Germline assignment: CDR1 MDHEN and CDR2 SYDVKM. V was shortened by 5 bases and J by 4 bases, with 11 bases between the two germline ends. The CDR3 sequence: CASSVGRINEKLFF. CDR3 DNA sequence: TGTGCCAGCAGTGTGGGACGGATTAATGAAAAACTGTTTTTT.

The chain uses TRBV7-9 and TRBJ2-1, with D possibly being TRBD2 (5 bases). CDR1 and CDR2 (germline): SEHNR, FQNEAQ (reference sequence). CDR3 length: 15 residues. V was clipped by 5 bases and J by 3 bases, with 14 bases between them. Written as DNA, the CDR3 is TGTGCCAGCAGCCCACGGCCAGCGGTCTACAATGAGCAGTTCTTC. It specifies CASSPRPAVYNEQFF.

The rearrangement uses TRBV6-5 and TRBJ2-7, with D possibly TRBD2 on 5 matching bases. The CDR3 loop spans 13 amino acids. Per the germline V gene, CDR1 is MNHEY and CDR2 is SVGAGI. V was cut by 6 bases and J by 3 bases, with 12 bases left in between. In DNA, the CDR3 is TGTGCCAGCAGCTCTAAAGGACTCTACGAGCAGTACTTC. Translation: CASSSKGLYEQYF.

In this sample, this clonotype turned up many times. DNA of the CDR3: TGTGCCAGCAGCCTCGAGGGGGAAGATACGCAGTATTTT. This codes for CASSLEGEDTQYF. The genes are TRBV7-8 and TRBJ2-3; the D gene is possibly TRBD1 (6 bases). The CDR3 runs to 13 residues. Trimming shortened V by 5 bases and J by 5 bases, and 11 bases separated the two germline ends. CDR1 and CDR2 (germline): SGHVS, FQNEAQ.

This clonotype was recorded many times. The rearrangement joins TRBV28 to TRBJ2-1, with a weak D call TRBD2 (5 bases). V was pared by 8 bases and J by 6 bases, with 17 bases between. CDR1 is MDHEN and CDR2 is SYDVKM in the germline V gene. This CDR3 has 14 residues. The CDR3: CASASPGRGNEQFF. The CDR3 DNA is TGTGCCAGCGCTAGCCCCGGGCGTGGCAATGAGCAGTTCTTC.

This clonotype was picked up many times. The CDR3 DNA reads TGTGCCAGCTCACCGACCAGCACTGGGATGAACACTGAAGCTTTCTTT. Amino acid sequence: CASSPTSTGMNTEAFF. The chain carries TRBV18 and TRBJ1-1, with no clear D. Between the trimmed V and J ends, which lost 3 bases and 0 bases, there was a span of 14 bases. This CDR3 has 16 residues. The germline V gene encodes CDR1 KGHSH and CDR2 LQKENI.

This clonotype was recorded at least ten times. The chain combines TRBV7-2 with TRBJ2-1, with TRBD2 identical over 13 bases. Trimming cost V 5 bases and J 10 bases; bases outside gene matches: 8. The CDR3 is 15 residues long. Germline V gene data show CDR1 as SGHTA and CDR2 as FQGNSA. The CDR3 coding sequence is TGTGCCAGCAGCCTGGGGACTAGCGGGATGAGGGAGCAGTTCTTC. This encodes CASSLGTSGMREQFF.

This clonotype appeared a single time. The chain employs TRBV19 and TRBJ2-5; tentative D call: TRBD1 (6 bases). This CDR3 contains 16 residues. Trimming shortened V by 5 bases and J by 2 bases, and 18 bases separated the two germline ends. CDR1 and CDR2 from the germline V gene are LNHDA and SQIVND (reference sequence). For the CDR3, the DNA is TGTGCCAGTAGTTCCAGGGGTCGGCCGTCACAAGAGACCCAGTACTTC. Its translation: CASSSRGRPSQETQYF.

The V and J genes are TRBV3-1 and TRBJ2-1; D gene uncertain. CDR1 is LGHDT and CDR2 is YNNKEL in the germline V gene (reference sequence). V lost 1 base and J lost 7, with 5 bases in between. There are 12 residues in the CDR3. The DNA of the CDR3 is TGTGCCAGCAGCCAAGTTCTTAATGAGCAGTTCTTC. This translates into CASSQVLNEQFF.

The V gene is TRBV19, the J gene TRBJ2-7; D is possibly TRBD2 (5 bases). V lost 2 bases and J 4 bases, leaving 15 bases between the germline ends. The CDR3 length is 15 residues. The V gene's germline CDR1 is LNHDA and CDR2 SQIVND (reference sequence). Here the CDR3 DNA reads TGTGCCAGTAGTATACGAGGGCGCTCGGGTTACGAGCAGTACTTC. This sequence encodes CASSIRGRSGYEQYF.

This chain links TRBV7-3 with TRBJ2-2, with D perhaps TRBD2 (6 bases). This CDR3 has 17 amino acids. The V gene lost 1 base and the J gene lost 0 bases, with 12 bases spanning the gap. Per the germline V gene, CDR1 is SGHTA and CDR2 is FQGTGA. In DNA form, the CDR3 reads TGTGCCAGCAGCTTAAGAGGCAGCGGGCCGAACACCGGGGAGCTGTTTTTT. As protein: CASSLRGSGPNTGELFF.

The rearrangement joins TRBV29-1 to TRBJ2-2, with TRBD2 identical over 14 bases. Germline assignment: CDR1 SQVTM and CDR2 ANQGSEA. CDR3 length equals 17 residues. The V and J ends lost 6 bases and 0 bases, in that order; junction bases with no gene match: 6. The CDR3 nucleotides read TGCAGCGTGTCGGGACTAGCGGGAGACGCGAACACCGGGGAGCTGTTTTTT. It translates to CSVSGLAGDANTGELFF.

The V call is TRBV2, the J call TRBJ1-1; no firm D call. Looked up from germline, CDR1 is SNHLY and CDR2 is FYNNEI. The CDR3 extends over 12 amino acids. V lost 3 bases to trimming and J lost 8 bases, with 10 bases between them. For the CDR3, the DNA is TGTGCCAGCAGTGAGGCGGGATTCGAAGCTTTCTTT. As protein: CASSEAGFEAFF.

This clonotype was counted ten times or more. V and J are TRBV2 and TRBJ2-1; D gene uncertain. The germline V gene has CDR1 SNHLY and CDR2 FYNNEI. The CDR3 is 12 residues long. V gave up 6 bases and J gave up 7 bases, with 10 bases separating them. The DNA for the CDR3 is TGTGCCAGCAGACCCCTTCGAAATGAGCAGTTCTTC. Translating gives CASRPLRNEQFF.

This clonotype has at least ten counts. This chain connects TRBV28 to TRBJ2-7, with 16 nucleotides matching TRBD2. Unmatched junction bases numbered 7, after V lost 4 bases and J lost 4 bases. The CDR3 sequence is 17 residues long. CDR1 is MDHEN, CDR2 SYDVKM, per germline. The CDR3 sequence: CASSSRGLAGGQYEQYF. The CDR3 DNA follows: TGTGCCAGCAGTTCCCGGGGACTAGCGGGAGGGCAGTACGAGCAGTACTTC.